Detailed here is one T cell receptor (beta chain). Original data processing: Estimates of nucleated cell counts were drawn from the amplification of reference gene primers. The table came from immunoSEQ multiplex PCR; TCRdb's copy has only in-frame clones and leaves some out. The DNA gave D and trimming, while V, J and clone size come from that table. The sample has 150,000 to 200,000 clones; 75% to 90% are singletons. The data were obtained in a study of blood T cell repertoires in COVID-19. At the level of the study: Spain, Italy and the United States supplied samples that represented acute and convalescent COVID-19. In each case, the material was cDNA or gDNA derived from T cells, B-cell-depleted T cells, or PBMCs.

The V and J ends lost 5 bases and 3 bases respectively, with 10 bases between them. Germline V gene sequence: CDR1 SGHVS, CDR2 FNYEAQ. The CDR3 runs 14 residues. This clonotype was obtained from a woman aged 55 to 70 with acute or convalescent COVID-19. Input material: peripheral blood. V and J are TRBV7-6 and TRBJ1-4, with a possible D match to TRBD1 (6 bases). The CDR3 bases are TGTGCCAGCAGCCTAGGGACACCTAATGAAAAACTGTTTTTT. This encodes CASSLGTPNEKLFF.